These 3 T cell receptor beta chains were all obtained from the same sample, sequenced in a study of T cell responses to AZD1222 COVID-19 vaccine. Profiling relied on immunoSEQ multiplex PCR, and the TCRdb table lists in-frame clones only, not all of them. This sample carries about 120,000 clones, more than 85% of them seen once, and the ten largest clones take around 3%. Sequencing was performed on peripheral blood, taken 28 days after the second AZD1222 dose. Receptor source: an adult who received the AZD1222 COVID-19 vaccine.

This chain's CDR3 is CASSQDRGSSGNTIYF. DNA of the CDR3: TGTGCCAGCAGTCAAGACAGGGGGAGCTCTGGAAACACCATATATTTT. The J gene is TRBJ1-3, the V gene TRBV13, with TRBD1 matching over 9 bases. The CDR3 runs 16 residues. Germline V gene sequence: CDR1 PRHDT, CDR2 FYEKMQ (reference sequence). With 6 bases clipped from V and 0 bases from J, the junction kept 6 bases outside the gene matches.

The chain recombines TRBV6-5 with TRBJ1-3; TRBD1 agrees at 7 bases. This CDR3 has 15 amino acids. V was pared by 5 bases and J by 3 bases, with 7 bases of the junction left unmatched. CDR1 and CDR2 (germline): MNHEY, SVGAGI. As DNA, the CDR3 is TGTGCCAGCAGTCCCCGACAGGGAGGTGGAAACACCATATATTTT. Encoded protein: CASSPRQGGGNTIYF.

The chain recombines TRBV6-5 with TRBJ1-1; D is unresolved. Trimming took off 2 bases at V and 0 bases at J, with 7 bases between the two ends. The CDR3 loop spans 14 amino acids. Per the germline V gene, CDR1 is MNHEY and CDR2 is SVGAGI. CDR3: CASSYRAMNTEAFF. DNA for the CDR3: TGTGCCAGCAGTTACAGAGCCATGAACACTGAAGCTTTCTTT.